This is a list of T cell receptor beta chains from one sample in a study of CD8+CD57+ T cells in acquired aplastic anemia. TCRdb recomputed calls from the reads with MiXCR, one row per CDR3 protein. The data contain more than 150,000 distinct CDR3 sequences, 50% to 75% of them seen just once; the ten biggest clones take up 46%. Input material: sorted CD4+, CD8+, or CD8+CD57+ T cells (not recorded which) from PBMCs. The receptors come from a human donor with severe aplastic anemia or a healthy control (not recorded which). CDR3s include the opening cysteine and the closing phenylalanine or tryptophan. A D gene is named only where the DNA matches it firmly. Clone size is given for some rows only: seen once, a few or many times, or a class if the clone is expanded.

NA	few	TRBV7-9	14	TRBJ1-1	CASSLVAGYTEAFF	TGTGCCAGCAGCTTAGTTGCGGGGTACACTGAAGCTTTCTTT
NA	NA	TRBV2	16	TRBJ2-2	CASLLGWEPDTGELFF	TGTGCCAGCCTACTAGGGTGGGAGCCTGACACCGGGGAGCTGTTTTTT
NA	many	TRBV7-9	15	TRBJ1-2	CASSSFSGPNYGYTF	TGTGCCAGCAGCTCTTTTTCGGGGCCTAACTATGGCTACACCTTC
TRBD1	once	TRBV20-1	16	TRBJ2-5	CSAGLGGPGGRETQYF	TGCAGTGCAGGATTGGGGGGACCAGGGGGCAGGGAGACCCAGTACTTC
NA	NA	TRBV2	11	TRBJ1-1	CASRAAGESFF	TGTGCCAGCAGGGCGGCGGGGGAATCTTTCTTT
TRBD1	NA	TRBV28	16	TRBJ2-3	CASSRDRGISTDTQYF	TGTGCCAGCAGCCGGGACAGGGGAATTAGCACAGATACGCAGTATTTT
NA	NA	TRBV15	15	TRBJ1-4	CATSKPSLTNEKLFF	TGTGCCACCAGCAAACCCAGCTTAACTAATGAAAAACTGTTTTTT
NA	NA	TRBV7-8	16	TRBJ1-1	CASKGGAARVVTEAFF	TGTGCCAGCAAAGGGGGAGCTGCACGGGTCGTCACTGAAGCTTTCTTT
NA	few	TRBV7-9	14	TRBJ1-2	CASSSLRVGYGYTF	TGTGCCAGCAGCTCTCTCAGGGTGGGCTATGGCTACACCTTC
NA	once	TRBV6-1	15	TRBJ2-1	CAGGGRGETYNEQFF	TGTGCCGGGGGAGGACGAGGGGAGACCTACAATGAGCAGTTCTTC
TRBD2	NA	TRBV29-1	16	TRBJ2-7	CSVDGLAGGFSYEQYF	TGCAGCGTTGACGGTCTAGCGGGAGGCTTCTCCTACGAGCAGTACTTC
NA	many	TRBV30	12	TRBJ1-1	CAWRESGTEAFF	TGTGCCTGGAGGGAGAGTGGCACTGAAGCTTTCTTT
NA	NA	TRBV25-1	17	TRBJ2-7	CASSVSLGLDPPYEQYF	TGTGCCAGCAGTGTATCCCTGGGACTGGATCCCCCCTACGAGCAGTACTTC
NA	NA	TRBV12-3/TRBV12-4	18	TRBJ1-6	CASSFDGQPFSEFSPLHF	TGTGCCAGCAGTTTTGACGGACAGCCCTTTTCAGAATTTTCACCCCTCCACTTT
TRBD1	once	TRBV20-1	13	TRBJ2-7	CSAQGQVLGEQYF	TGCAGTGCGCAAGGACAGGTATTGGGGGAGCAGTACTTC
NA	NA	TRBV12-3/TRBV12-4	14	TRBJ1-5	CASSYTGINQPQHF	TGTGCCAGCAGCTACACAGGGATCAATCAGCCCCAGCATTTT
NA	NA	TRBV2	12	TRBJ2-7	CASKRFAYEQYF	TGTGCCAGCAAGAGGTTCGCCTACGAGCAGTACTTC
TRBD2	few	TRBV10-3	15	TRBJ2-1	CAISESSSGGDEQFF	TGTGCCATCAGTGAGTCGTCTAGCGGGGGGGATGAGCAGTTCTTC
NA	NA	TRBV19	12	TRBJ2-1	CASIDPYNEQFF	TGTGCCAGTATTGACCCCTACAATGAGCAGTTCTTC
NA	few	TRBV7-8	12	TRBJ2-3	CASSLQRDTQYF	TGTGCCAGCAGCTTGCAGCGAGATACGCAGTATTTT
TRBD2	NA	TRBV20-1	16	TRBJ2-5	CSAWAGTSAPQETQYF	TGCAGTGCTTGGGCCGGAACTAGCGCTCCACAAGAGACCCAGTACTTC
NA	NA	TRBV5-1	13	TRBJ1-1	CASSRELNTEAFF	TGCGCCAGCAGTCGCGAGTTGAACACTGAAGCTTTCTTT
NA	many	TRBV12-3/TRBV12-4	13	TRBJ2-1	CASMGGSYNEQFF	TGTGCCAGCATGGGCGGCTCGTACAATGAGCAGTTCTTC
TRBD1	NA	TRBV7-3	15	TRBJ1-6	CASSFRDRANSPLHF	TGTGCCAGCAGCTTCCGGGACAGGGCTAATTCACCCCTCCACTTT
TRBD1	NA	TRBV7-2	17	TRBJ2-1	CASSRPYDRGEYNEQFF	TGTGCCAGCAGCCGTCCCTACGACAGGGGTGAATACAATGAGCAGTTCTTC
TRBD1	NA	TRBV24-1	14	TRBJ2-5	CATSDGTGIETQYF	TGTGCCACCAGTGATGGGACAGGGATCGAGACCCAGTACTTC
NA	once	TRBV7-9	15	TRBJ2-5	CASSLRRGLQETQYF	TGTGCCAGCAGCCTAAGGCGGGGCCTTCAAGAGACCCAGTACTTC
NA	NA	TRBV11-2	15	TRBJ1-2	CASSLGYRPDYGYTF	TGTGCCAGCAGCTTAGGGTATCGACCGGACTATGGCTACACCTTC
TRBD2	NA	TRBV7-9	16	TRBJ2-7	CASSLGLAGAYYEQYF	TGTGCCAGCAGCTTGGGGCTAGCGGGGGCCTACTACGAGCAGTACTTC
NA	NA	TRBV29-1	13	TRBJ1-1	CSVSETPNTEAFF	TGCAGCGTTAGTGAGACACCTAACACTGAAGCTTTCTTT
TRBD2	many	TRBV27	16	TRBJ2-7	CASSTKLAGDAYEQYF	TGTGCCAGCAGTACCAAGCTAGCGGGGGACGCCTACGAGCAGTACTTC
NA	NA	TRBV15	16	TRBJ2-1	CATSDGRQMTGNEQFF	TGTGCCACCTCGGATGGAAGACAGATGACGGGCAATGAGCAGTTCTTC
NA	NA	TRBV7-2	13	TRBJ1-1	CASTPRVDTEAFF	TGTGCCAGCACCCCCCGAGTTGACACTGAAGCTTTCTTT
NA	few	TRBV6-1	12	TRBJ2-5	CASSLRTTQQYF	TGTGCCAGCAGTTTACGGACGACTCAACAGTACTTC
TRBD1	NA	TRBV7-9	17	TRBJ2-7	CASSQESPGTGRYEQYF	TGTGCCAGCAGCCAGGAGAGCCCCGGGACAGGGCGCTACGAGCAGTACTTC
TRBD2	NA	TRBV9	17	TRBJ2-3	CASSAGTSGGHTDTQYF	TGTGCCAGCAGTGCCGGGACTAGCGGGGGCCACACAGATACGCAGTATTTT
NA	NA	TRBV20-1	15	TRBJ1-2	CSARDRGGLNYGYTF	TGCAGTGCTAGAGATCGGGGGGGCTTGAACTATGGCTACACCTTC
TRBD1	few	TRBV7-6	17	TRBJ2-5	CASSLSSRGYHQETQYF	TGTGCCAGCAGCTTATCATCCAGGGGGTACCACCAAGAGACCCAGTACTTC
TRBD1	NA	TRBV28	14	TRBJ2-7	CASRGTGSYYEQYF	TGTGCCAGTAGGGGGACAGGGAGTTACTACGAGCAGTACTTC
TRBD1	few	TRBV2	14	TRBJ2-7	CACQSQGADYEQYF	TGTGCCTGTCAATCCCAGGGGGCCGACTACGAGCAGTACTTC
TRBD2	NA	TRBV6-6	15	TRBJ2-5	CASSYRAGDQETQYF	TGTGCCAGCAGTTACCGTGCGGGGGACCAAGAGACCCAGTACTTC
NA	many	TRBV29-1	17	TRBJ2-3	CSVEDLHATASTDTQYF	TGCAGCGTTGAAGATCTGCACGCCACGGCTAGCACAGATACGCAGTATTTT
NA	once	TRBV5-5	15	TRBJ2-2	CASSLAGHNTGELFF	TGTGCCAGCAGCTTGGCCGGACATAACACCGGGGAGCTGTTTTTT
NA	NA	TRBV29-1	10	TRBJ1-1	CSVEGGEAFF	TGCAGCGTTGAAGGGGGGGAGGCTTTCTTT
NA	NA	TRBV7-3	15	TRBJ2-6	CASSRSSSGANVLTF	TGTGCCAGCAGCCGTAGCTCCTCTGGGGCCAACGTCCTGACTTTC
NA	few	TRBV30	15	TRBJ1-5	CAWSVMHSSNQPQHF	TGTGCCTGGAGTGTTATGCACAGTAGCAATCAGCCCCAGCATTTT
TRBD2	NA	TRBV20-1	17	TRBJ2-1	CSASPQVRLAGGNEQFF	TGCAGTGCTAGCCCCCAAGTGCGGCTAGCGGGGGGCAATGAGCAGTTCTTC
NA	NA	TRBV7-2	15	TRBJ1-6	CASSLLTVSNSPLHF	TGTGCCAGCAGCCTTCTGACAGTCAGTAATTCACCCCTCCACTTT
TRBD1	NA	TRBV20-1	16	TRBJ1-2	CSARVPPGQGMHGYTF	TGCAGTGCTAGAGTACCCCCGGGACAGGGTATGCATGGCTACACCTTC
NA	NA	TRBV2	13	TRBJ1-2	CASSVIQSYGYTF	TGTGCCAGCAGTGTGATCCAGAGCTATGGCTACACCTTC
TRBD1	NA	TRBV7-9	16	TRBJ1-1	CAGSHLGQTMNTEAFF	TGTGCCGGCAGCCATTTGGGACAGACGATGAACACTGAAGCTTTCTTT
NA	NA	TRBV19	14	TRBJ2-1	CASSISSGFNEQFF	TGTGCCAGTAGTATAAGCTCAGGGTTCAATGAGCAGTTCTTC